There are a few counts of the clone carrying this TCR beta chain. Its target is not known. The data belong to a study of T cells in Graves' hyperthyroidism and ophthalmopathy. Study-wide results and caveats: Researchers report that a 13 V-J model separated ophthalmopathy from stable hyperthyroidism. Most clonotypes that expanded in the thyroid above 0.001 also showed up in blood.

The germline V gene has CDR1 MNHNS and CDR2 SASEGT. V was pared by 6 bases and J by 7 bases, with 13 bases between. CDR3 length: 12 amino acids. Orbital computed tomography and thyroid ultrasound, together with serum TRAb and thyroxine and clinical symptoms, were used for diagnoses. Amplified TCR beta CDR3 regions derived from RNA transcripts. When the TCR CDR3 underwent first-round RT-PCR, the HTBI primer set was used. Using its own MiXCR run on the multiplex PCR reads, TCRdb lists one record per CDR3 protein. The sample gives 480,000 or so distinct CDR3 sequences, approximately 14% of which show up once; about 17% is in the top ten.

The chain combines TRBV6-1 with TRBJ2-7; tentatively, D is TRBD1 (6 bases). Material: blood. This TCR came from a woman aged 18-29 years with Graves' hyperthyroidism. CDR3 DNA sequence: TGTGCCAGCAGCCTCGACAGGTTTGAGCAGTACTTC. Its protein product is CASSLDRFEQYF.